One T cell receptor (beta chain) is described in this entry. What it recognizes is unknown. CDR3 length equals 16 residues. Germline V lookup: CDR1 MDHEN, CDR2 SYDVKM. V gave up 4 bases and J gave up 5 bases; unmatched junction bases: 10. Assay: immunoSEQ multiplex PCR; the TCRdb copy retains only in-frame clones and omits some. Of fewer than 85,000 clones listed, about 83% were seen once; the top ten hold approximately 20%. Collection occurred without any documented infections or immune events in donors. The data derive from a study of identifying expanded T cells in peripheral blood. Points from the study as a whole: About 1.3 clones differed between technical replicates, versus 16.4 and 19 over time.

V is TRBV28 and J is TRBJ1-3, with 8 bases fitting TRBD1. The sequence derives from a person aged 18 to 70 in good health. The sequenced sample was blood. CDR3 loop: CASSYSDRAIRNTIYF. The CDR3 nucleotides read TGTGCCAGCAGTTACTCGGACAGGGCGATCCGAAACACCATATATTTT.